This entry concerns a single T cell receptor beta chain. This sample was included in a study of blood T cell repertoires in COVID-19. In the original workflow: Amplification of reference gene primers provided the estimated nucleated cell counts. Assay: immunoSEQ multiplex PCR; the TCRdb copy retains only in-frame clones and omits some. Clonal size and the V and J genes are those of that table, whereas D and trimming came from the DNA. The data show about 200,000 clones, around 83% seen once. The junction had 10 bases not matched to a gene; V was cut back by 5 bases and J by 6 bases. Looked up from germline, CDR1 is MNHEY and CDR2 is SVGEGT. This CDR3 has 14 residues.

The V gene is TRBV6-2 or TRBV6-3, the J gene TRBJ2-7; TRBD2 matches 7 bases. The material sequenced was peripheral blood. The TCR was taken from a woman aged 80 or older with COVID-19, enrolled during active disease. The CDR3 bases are TGTGCCAGCAGTCTCGACGGGACTATGCCCGAGCAGTACTTC. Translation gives CASSLDGTMPEQYF.